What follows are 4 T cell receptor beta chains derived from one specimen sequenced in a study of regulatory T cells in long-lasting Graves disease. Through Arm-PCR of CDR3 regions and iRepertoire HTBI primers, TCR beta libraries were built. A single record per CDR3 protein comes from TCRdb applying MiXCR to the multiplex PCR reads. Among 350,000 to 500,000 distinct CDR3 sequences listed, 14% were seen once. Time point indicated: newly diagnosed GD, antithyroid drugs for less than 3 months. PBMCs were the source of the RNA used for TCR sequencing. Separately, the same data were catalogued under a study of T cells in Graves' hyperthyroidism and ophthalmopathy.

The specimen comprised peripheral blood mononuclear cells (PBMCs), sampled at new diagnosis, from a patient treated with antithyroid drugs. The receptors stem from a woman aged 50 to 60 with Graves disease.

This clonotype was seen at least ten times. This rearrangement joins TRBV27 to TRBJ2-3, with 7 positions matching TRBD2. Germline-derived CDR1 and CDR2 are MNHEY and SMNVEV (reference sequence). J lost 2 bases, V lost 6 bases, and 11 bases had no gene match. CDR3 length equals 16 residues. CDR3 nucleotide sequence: TGTGCCAGCAGCCCATGGGGGGAGGGCTCCACAGATACGCAGTATTTT. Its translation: CASSPWGEGSTDTQYF.

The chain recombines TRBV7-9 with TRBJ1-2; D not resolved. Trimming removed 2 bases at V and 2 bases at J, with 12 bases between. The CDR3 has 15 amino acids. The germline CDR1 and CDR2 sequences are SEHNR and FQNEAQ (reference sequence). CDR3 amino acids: CASSLISAGNYGYTF. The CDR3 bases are TGTGCCAGCAGCTTAATATCCGCAGGAAACTATGGCTACACCTTC.

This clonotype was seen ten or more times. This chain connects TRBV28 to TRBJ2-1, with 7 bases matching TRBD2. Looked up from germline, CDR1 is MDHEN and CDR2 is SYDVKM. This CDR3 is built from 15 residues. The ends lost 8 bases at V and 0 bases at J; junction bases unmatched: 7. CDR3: CASRLAHSSYNEQFF. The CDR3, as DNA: TGTGCCAGCCGACTAGCTCATAGCTCCTACAATGAGCAGTTCTTC.

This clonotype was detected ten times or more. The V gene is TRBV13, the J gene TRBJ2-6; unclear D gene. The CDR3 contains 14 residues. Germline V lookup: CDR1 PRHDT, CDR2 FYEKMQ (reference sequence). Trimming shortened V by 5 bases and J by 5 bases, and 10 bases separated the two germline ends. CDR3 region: CASSTLDRANVLTF. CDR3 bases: TGTGCCAGCAGCACCTTAGACAGGGCCAACGTCCTGACTTTC.